This T cell receptor (beta chain) was documented in a study of tumor-infiltrating lymphocytes in primary liver carcinoma. Germline CDR1 reads LNHDA; CDR2 reads SQIVND (reference sequence). The CDR3 length is 12 residues. Trimming removed 7 bases at V and 5 bases at J, with 11 bases between. Co-extracted RNA and DNA came from roughly 20-30 mg of unsorted bulk tissue. Constant-region priming of 500 to 550 ng total RNA yielded TCR beta cDNA. Nested multiplex PCR, run for three rounds with slightly modified ARM-PCR, yielded TCR beta libraries. With TRBV1-TRBV30 forward primers and a C-beta reverse primer, the first two PCR rounds were run for around 10 cycles each. TCRdb re-derived calls from the multiplex PCR reads in MiXCR, one entry per CDR3 protein. The table lists 95,000 to 150,000 distinct CDR3 sequences, 50% to 80% of them singletons.

The TCR sequence derives from a woman aged 60-75 years with primary liver carcinoma and hepatitis B virus infection. The sequenced material came from liver tumor tissue from sampling region 3. Regarding subset: tumor region T3, left-lateral pole. The V call is TRBV19, the J call TRBJ1-2, with D tentatively TRBD1 (6 bases). The CDR3 sequence is CASTDREYGYTF. CDR3 bases: TGTGCCAGTACGGACAGAGAATATGGCTACACCTTC.